Listed here is a single T cell receptor (beta chain). One end of the junction does not line up with germline, which may come from a read error. The sample comes from a study of tumor-infiltrating lymphocytes in primary liver carcinoma. Overall study context: Tumor lesions were T1-T3 N0M0 and spanned roughly 4 to 10 cm.

Unsorted bulk tissue, about 18-32 mg of it, served as the source for co-extraction of RNA and DNA. Samples were taken from five separate regions (per tumor). CDR1 SGHAT and CDR2 FQNNGV come from the germline V gene. The CDR3 spans 14 residues. The template, approximately 500 ng total RNA, yielded TCR beta cDNA made with a constant-region primer. Employing slightly modified ARM-PCR, three nested multiplex PCR rounds were run, and these gave rise to the TCR beta libraries. The study ran its first two PCR rounds for approximately 10 cycles each, using TRBV1-TRBV30 forward primers and a C-beta reverse primer. Using its own MiXCR run on the multiplex PCR reads, TCRdb lists one record per CDR3 protein. Among some 190,000 distinct CDR3 sequences listed, around four fifths were seen once.

The source of this sequence is a man between 35 and 55 years old with primary liver carcinoma and hepatitis B virus infection. Sequencing was done on a sample of tumor tissue from primary liver carcinoma. The chain is built from TRBV11-2 and TRBJ2-2; D gene uncertain. CDR3 amino acids: CDSSTDSDTGELFF. The DNA of the CDR3 is TGTGACAGCAGCACAGATTCGGATACCGGGGAGCTGTTTTTT.